These 21 T cell receptor beta chains were sequenced from one sample in a study of shared clonotypes between healthy human individuals. The data were produced by immunoSEQ multiplex PCR, yet TCRdb's version contains in-frame clones alone and is incomplete. The sample lists a few million clones; roughly 92% were seen once. Sequencing input: naive CD4+ T cells sorted from blood. Specified subset: CD45RA+ positively selected. The receptors come from a man younger than 35 in good health.

The rearrangement uses TRBV6-1 and TRBJ2-3, with D unclear. Trimming removed 4 bases from V and 3 bases from J, with 11 bases in between. CDR1 and CDR2 (germline): MNHNS, SASEGT. CDR3 length: 14 amino acids. Here the CDR3 DNA reads TGTGCCAGCAGTGCCTCCACCGGGACAGATACGCAGTATTTT. This gives the protein CASSASTGTDTQYF.

The chain couples TRBV10-1 to TRBJ2-3; 14 positions match TRBD2. Germline CDR1 reads WNHNN; CDR2 reads SYGVQD (reference sequence). The V gene end was trimmed by 5 bases and the J gene end by 3 bases; junction bases not matched to a gene: 4. The CDR3 extends over 16 amino acids. In DNA, the CDR3 is TGCGCCAGCAGTCCCGGGACTAGCGGGAGAACAGATACGCAGTATTTT. Translated: CASSPGTSGRTDTQYF.

The J gene is TRBJ2-3, the V gene TRBV2, with D uncertain. V shed 8 bases and J shed 6 bases, with 9 bases lying between them. Germline V lookup: CDR1 SNHLY, CDR2 FYNNEI. The length of the CDR3 is 11 residues. As DNA, the CDR3 is TGTGCCAGCCCCCCCGAGGATACGCAGTATTTT. This codes for CASPPEDTQYF.

This chain connects TRBV6-5 to TRBJ2-1; 9 bases fit TRBD1. Germline-derived CDR1 and CDR2 are MNHEY and SVGAGI. The CDR3 length is 14 residues. After removal of 7 bases from V and 8 bases from J, the junction contained 9 bases not matched to a gene. The CDR3 region is CASTSWDRVHEQFF. DNA of the CDR3: TGTGCCAGCACCTCATGGGACAGGGTTCATGAGCAGTTCTTC.

The chain carries TRBV4-1 and TRBJ2-5, with D uncertain. The CDR3 sequence is 15 residues long. Germline V gene lookup returns CDR1 MGHRA and CDR2 YSYEKL. V was clipped by 1 base and J by 1 base, with 10 bases between them. The CDR3 nucleotides read TGCGCCAGCAGCCAAGGAGTTCAAGTCCAAGAGACCCAGTACTTC. Residues: CASSQGVQVQETQYF.

Note on this clone: Other nucleotide sequences in the sample specify the same CDR3. The chain has TRBV9 and TRBJ1-2; D gene ambiguous. Germline values: CDR1 SGDLS, CDR2 YYNGEE. Deletions cut 0 bases from V and 6 bases from J, with 9 bases between. The CDR3 consists of 13 residues. The CDR3 is CASSVGGADGYTF. The CDR3 DNA reads as TGTGCCAGCAGCGTAGGTGGAGCAGATGGCTACACCTTC.

The chain couples TRBV9 to TRBJ2-7; 11 positions match TRBD2. Germline values: CDR1 SGDLS, CDR2 YYNGEE. V lost 0 bases and J lost 2; bases outside the gene matches: 10. This CDR3 has 18 residues. The CDR3 sequence: CASSVGGTSGSRPYEQYF. The CDR3 nucleotides are TGTGCCAGCAGCGTAGGTGGTACTAGCGGGAGTAGGCCCTACGAGCAGTACTTC.

The V call is TRBV7-9, the J call TRBJ2-3; tentatively, D is TRBD1 (5 bases). This CDR3 is 13 amino acids long. Germline V lookup: CDR1 SEHNR, CDR2 FQNEAQ (reference sequence). This CDR3 reads CAAGSGSTDTQYF. The CDR3 DNA follows: TGTGCAGCAGGTTCAGGGAGCACAGATACGCAGTATTTT.

In DNA form, the CDR3 reads TGCGCCAGCAGCGATGGGACAGGGGTACAGCCCCAGCATTTT. This sequence encodes CASSDGTGVQPQHF. V is TRBV5-1 and J is TRBJ1-5, with 10 bases lining up with TRBD1. The ends lost 4 bases at V and 7 bases at J; junction bases unmatched: 5. Germline CDR1 and CDR2: SGHRS and YFSETQ. The CDR3 has 14 amino acids.

The chain combines TRBV6-5 with TRBJ1-5; possible D gene TRBD1, 5 bases. Germline V gene sequence: CDR1 MNHEY, CDR2 SVGAGI. This CDR3 contains 15 residues. The germline V and J ends were trimmed by 6 bases and 6 bases, with 18 bases remaining between them. The CDR3 sequence is CASRQDPEGSQPQHF. CDR3 DNA: TGTGCCAGCAGACAGGACCCTGAAGGTAGTCAGCCCCAGCATTTT.

The chain links TRBV11-3 to TRBJ2-2; D remains ambiguous. The germline V gene encodes CDR1 SGHNT and CDR2 YENEEA. The CDR3 is made up of 13 amino acids. The V end lost 0 bases, the J end lost 5 bases, and 4 bases lay between the germline ends. DNA for the CDR3: TGTGCCAGCAGCTTAGAGAGTACCGGGGAGCTGTTTTTT. Translation gives CASSLESTGELFF. Combining the CDR3 with reference TRBV11-3 and TRBJ2-2 gives the whole variable domain EAGVVQSPRYKIIEKKQPVAFWCNPISGHNTLYWYLQNLGQGPELLIRYENEEAVDDSQLPKDRFSAERLKGVDSTLKIQPAELGDSAVYLCASSLESTGELFFGEGSRLTVL.

A single count supports this clone. The junction departs from the called germline gene at one end, perhaps through a read error. This chain links TRBV19 with TRBJ2-4; 7 bases map to TRBD1. This CDR3 contains 13 residues. Germline V gene sequence: CDR1 LNHDA, CDR2 SQIVND (reference sequence). The CDR3 coding sequence is TGTGCCAGTAGTATCGCCCCCGACAGGGCGTGGTGGTTC. Translated, it gives CASSIAPDRAWWF.

The chain recombines TRBV7-8 with TRBJ2-7; 9 nucleotides line up with TRBD1. The trim removed 3 bases at V and 3 bases at J, leaving 12 bases unmatched. The CDR3 spans 17 residues. Germline V gene data show CDR1 as SGHVS and CDR2 as FQNEAQ. The CDR3 nucleotides are TGTGCCAGCAGCTTTATAGCAACCGGGACAGGGTTCTACGAGCAGTACTTC. Amino acids: CASSFIATGTGFYEQYF. Looking up the rest from reference TRBV7-8 and TRBJ2-7 gives the full variable domain: GAGVSQSPRYKVAKRGQDVALRCDPISGHVSLFWYQQALGQGPEFLTYFQNEAQLDKSGLPSDRFFAERPEGSVSTLKIQRTQQEDSAVYLCASSFIATGTGFYEQYFGPGTRLTVT.

V is TRBV1 and J is TRBJ2-5; the table names TRBD2, a call not compared with the DNA. TRBV1 corresponds to a pseudogene. The CDR3 totals 16 residues. CDR3 amino acids: CTSSQEGTSVSETQYF. As DNA, the CDR3 is TGCACCAGCAGCCAAGAAGGGACTAGTGTTTCCGAGACCCAGTACTTC.

This chain joins TRBV5-4 and TRBJ1-4; D not resolved. Germline CDR1 SGHNT, CDR2 YYREEE (reference sequence). The ends were cut back, 3 bases at V and 3 bases at J, with 6 bases in the middle. This CDR3 comprises 13 residues. CDR3 sequence (DNA): TGTGCCAGCAGCTACTCCTCTAATGAAAAACTGTTTTTT. Its protein product is CASSYSSNEKLFF.

The chain employs TRBV13 and TRBJ1-1; no firm D call. V lost 5 bases to trimming and J lost 7 bases, with 11 bases between them. CDR1 and CDR2 from the germline V gene are PRHDT and FYEKMQ (reference sequence). The length of the CDR3 is 12 residues. The CDR3 coding sequence is TGTGCCAGCAGCGTCCAGAGATTTGAAGCTTTCTTT. Protein product: CASSVQRFEAFF.

This clone was picked up one time. The CDR3 loop is CASSSDSFSTDTQYF. In DNA form, the CDR3 reads TGTGCCAGCAGCAGCGACAGTTTCTCCACAGATACGCAGTATTTT. The chain is built from TRBV27 and TRBJ2-3; perhaps TRBD1 as D (5 bases). The CDR3 sequence is 15 residues long. The V gene's germline CDR1 is MNHEY and CDR2 SMNVEV (reference sequence). V lost 6 bases to trimming and J lost 2 bases, with 15 bases between them.

The rearrangement uses TRBV9 and TRBJ1-5, with D unclear. This CDR3 has 15 amino acids. V was clipped by 0 bases and J by 4 bases, with 11 bases between them. Germline CDR1 is SGDLS and CDR2 is YYNGEE. The CDR3 loop reads CASSVEEGWNQPQHF. Here the CDR3 DNA reads TGTGCCAGCAGCGTAGAAGAAGGGTGGAATCAGCCCCAGCATTTT.

The V gene is TRBV7-8, the J gene TRBJ2-3; D is undetermined. CDR3 length: 15 amino acids. V lost 5 bases and J lost 2, with 14 bases in between. Germline V lookup: CDR1 SGHVS, CDR2 FQNEAQ. The DNA for the CDR3 is TGTGCCAGCAGCCAAACCCCGAAGCACACAGATACGCAGTATTTT. Translated, it gives CASSQTPKHTDTQYF.

This clone has a single count. The chain employs TRBV2 and TRBJ2-7; TRBD2 agrees at 7 bases. The CDR3 is made up of 13 amino acids. The trim removed 7 bases at V and 2 bases at J, leaving 5 bases unmatched. Germline V lookup: CDR1 SNHLY, CDR2 FYNNEI. The CDR3 sequence is CASKRDGTYEQYF. The CDR3 region has the DNA TGTGCCAGCAAGCGGGACGGAACCTACGAGCAGTACTTC.

This clone came up once. V and J are TRBV10-3 and TRBJ2-7; 7 nucleotides agree with TRBD2. This CDR3 is 15 amino acids long. CDR1 and CDR2 (germline): ENHRY, SYGVKD. The junction had 5 bases not matched to a gene; V was cut back by 3 bases and J by 0 bases. The CDR3 sequence: CAISDITSVSYEQYF. The CDR3 DNA reads TGTGCCATCAGTGACATTACTAGCGTCTCCTACGAGCAGTACTTC.